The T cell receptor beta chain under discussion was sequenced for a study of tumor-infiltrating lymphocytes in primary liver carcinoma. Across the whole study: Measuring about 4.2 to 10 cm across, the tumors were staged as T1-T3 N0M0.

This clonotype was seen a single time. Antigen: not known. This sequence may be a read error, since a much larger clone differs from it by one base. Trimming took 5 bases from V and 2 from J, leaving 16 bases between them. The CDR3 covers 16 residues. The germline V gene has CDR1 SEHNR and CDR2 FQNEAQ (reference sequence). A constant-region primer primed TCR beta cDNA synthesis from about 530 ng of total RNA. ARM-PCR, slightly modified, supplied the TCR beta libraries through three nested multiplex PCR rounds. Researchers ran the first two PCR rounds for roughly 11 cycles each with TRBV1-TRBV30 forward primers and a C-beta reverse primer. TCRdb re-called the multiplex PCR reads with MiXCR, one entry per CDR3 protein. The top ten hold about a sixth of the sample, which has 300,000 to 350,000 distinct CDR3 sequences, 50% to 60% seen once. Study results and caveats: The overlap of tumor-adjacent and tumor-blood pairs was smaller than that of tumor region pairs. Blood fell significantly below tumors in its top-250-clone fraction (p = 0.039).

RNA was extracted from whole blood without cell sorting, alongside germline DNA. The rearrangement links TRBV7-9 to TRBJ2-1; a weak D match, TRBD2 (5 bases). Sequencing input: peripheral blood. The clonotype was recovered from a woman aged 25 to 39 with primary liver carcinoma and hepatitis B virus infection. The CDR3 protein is CASSGDSERAYNEQFF. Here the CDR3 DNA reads TGTGCCAGCAGCGGGGATAGCGAGAGGGCCTACAATGAGCAGTTCTTC.